One TCR beta chain is described in this entry. This specimen comes from a study of cytomegalovirus exposure and HLA in healthy donors. The PCR employed 60 Vbeta primers together with 13 Jbeta primers. The repertoire was sequenced with immunoSEQ multiplex PCR; TCRdb's copy has only in-frame clones and lacks some. The sample shows around 150,000 clones, around 79% of them seen only once. The sequenced sample consisted of PBMCs. The receptor's source is a woman in her thirties or forties in good health and CMV-seronegative.

CDR3 bases: TGTGCCAGCAGTTTCCGACTAGCCTACGATACGCAGTATTTT. This codes for CASSFRLAYDTQYF. This rearrangement joins TRBV27 to TRBJ2-3; 7 positions agree with TRBD2. Germline V gene lookup returns CDR1 MNHEY and CDR2 SMNVEV (reference sequence). There are 14 residues in the CDR3. Trimming at V came to 3 bases and at J to 6 bases, leaving 6 bases not matched to a gene.